A single sample is the source of the 5 T cell receptor beta chains below, sequenced in a study of siplizumab effects on memory and regulatory T cells. Method: immunoSEQ multiplex PCR; TCRdb's copy keeps in-frame clones and lacks some. This table holds about 14,000 clones, approximately 49% found once. Their antigen targets remain unknown. Coculturing of the mixed lymphocyte reaction cells was performed at 37°C for more than five days. The sample consisted of CFSE-low (dividing) CD4+ T cells sorted from an allogeneic mixed lymphocyte reaction. The receptors come from a human donor in good health; the cells came from an allogeneic mixed lymphocyte reaction.

The chain uses TRBV4-1 and TRBJ1-3; 8 bases fit TRBD1. V lost 2 bases and J lost 0; bases outside the gene matches: 6. The CDR3 loop spans 17 amino acids. The germline gives CDR1 MGHRA, CDR2 YSYEKL. The CDR3 protein is CASSQTGTGNSGNTIYF. The CDR3 DNA reads as TGCGCCAGCAGCCAAACCGGGACAGGCAACTCTGGAAACACCATATATTTT.

V and J are TRBV2 and TRBJ1-1; 7 bases are a match to TRBD1. Trimming cost V 7 bases and J 6 bases; bases outside gene matches: 8. The germline V gene has CDR1 SNHLY and CDR2 FYNNEI. CDR3 size: 13 residues. CDR3 sequence: CASIPLGTAEAFF. The CDR3 coding sequence is TGTGCCAGCATCCCCCTGGGGACAGCTGAAGCTTTCTTT.

The chain is built from TRBV28 and TRBJ2-7; D is undetermined. The CDR3 has 12 amino acids. CDR1 and CDR2 (germline): MDHEN, SYDVKM. The germline V and J ends were trimmed by 0 bases and 4 bases, with 4 bases remaining between them. CDR3 in amino acids: CASSLWDYEQYF. The CDR3, as DNA: TGTGCCAGCAGTTTATGGGATTACGAGCAGTACTTC.

The V gene is TRBV5-1, the J gene TRBJ2-3; D not certain. Germline CDR1 is SGHRS and CDR2 is YFSETQ. V lost 5 bases and J lost 2, with 9 bases in between. The CDR3 is 13 residues long. CDR3 sequence reads: CASSRWATDTQYF. CDR3 nucleotide sequence: TGCGCCAGCAGTAGATGGGCCACAGATACGCAGTATTTT.

This clone appeared a few times. The genes are TRBV7-2 and TRBJ2-7, with a tentative D call TRBD1 (5 bases). This CDR3 has 14 amino acids. Germline V gene sequence: CDR1 SGHTA, CDR2 FQGNSA. V lost 5 bases to trimming and J lost 2 bases, with 13 bases between them. CDR3 sequence: CASSQLAGPYEQYF. As DNA, the CDR3 is TGTGCCAGCAGCCAATTGGCAGGGCCCTACGAGCAGTACTTC.